One sample yielded the 12 T cell receptor beta chains listed below, sequenced in a study of beta chain features in type 1 diabetes. The study reverse transcribed the entire isolated RNA, so it sequenced expressed TCRB transcripts. Clones were sequenced by immunoSEQ multiplex PCR, and TCRdb holds only the in-frame ones, with some missing. The table includes approximately 300,000 clones, 11% detected once. The sequenced material came from naive CD4+ T cells from blood. Receptor source: a woman aged 25 to 39 in good health.

The rearrangement links TRBV7-2 to TRBJ2-7; possibly TRBD2 for D (6 bases). Germline loops: CDR1 SGHTA, CDR2 FQGNSA. Trimming shortened V by 3 bases and J by 5 bases, and 17 bases separated the two germline ends. The CDR3 length is 15 residues. This CDR3 is CASSFGGRSSDEQYF. DNA of the CDR3: TGTGCCAGCAGCTTTGGGGGGAGAAGTTCCGACGAGCAGTACTTC.

Only one count was recorded for this clone. The J gene is TRBJ2-1, the V gene TRBV28; a weak D match, TRBD2 (6 bases). Trimming removed 7 bases from V and 0 bases from J, with 10 bases in between. The length of the CDR3 is 14 residues. Per the germline V gene, CDR1 is MDHEN and CDR2 is SYDVKM. The CDR3 DNA sequence: TGTGCCAGCACGGGGGAGCCCTCCTACAATGAGCAGTTCTTC. This sequence encodes CASTGEPSYNEQFF.

Turning to this clone: Other DNA sequences in the sample encode the same CDR3. V usage is TRBV18 and J usage is TRBJ1-1; no firm D call. Germline assignment: CDR1 KGHSH and CDR2 LQKENI. With 1 base removed from V and 3 bases from J, the gap between germline ends came to 6 bases. This CDR3 spans 13 amino acids. CDR3 sequence reads: CASSPLRDTEAFF. CDR3 nucleotide sequence: TGTGCCAGCTCACCACTCCGGGACACTGAAGCTTTCTTT.

This clone was picked up a small number of times. The chain has TRBV7-2 and TRBJ2-7, with 9 bases aligning to TRBD1. Germline CDR1 reads SGHTA; CDR2 reads FQGNSA. The CDR3 is 13 residues long. The junction had 4 bases not matched to a gene; V was cut back by 6 bases and J by 4 bases. This CDR3 reads CASSGQGYYEQYF. CDR3 DNA sequence: TGTGCCAGCAGTGGACAGGGGTATTACGAGCAGTACTTC.

This clone was found a few times. The chain links TRBV6-1 to TRBJ2-1; 10 nucleotides align to TRBD2. J gave up 4 bases and V 10 bases, and 4 bases lay outside the gene matches. From germline, CDR1 is MNHNS and CDR2 SASEGT. The CDR3 consists of 13 residues. CDR3 DNA sequence: TGTGCCACCGGACTAGCGGAATACAATGAGCAGTTCTTC. It translates to CATGLAEYNEQFF.

The DNA of the CDR3 is TGTGCCAGCAGCAAAGATACAGGGGATTCTGGCTACACCTTC. Translated: CASSKDTGDSGYTF. The chain has TRBV9 and TRBJ1-2, with 7 bases fitting TRBD1. Germline assignment: CDR1 SGDLS and CDR2 YYNGEE. Trimming removed 4 bases from V and 7 bases from J; junction bases left unmatched: 10. CDR3 length: 14 residues.

This chain connects TRBV7-2 to TRBJ2-2, with a tentative D call TRBD1 (6 bases). Trimming removed 1 base from V and 6 bases from J, with 6 bases in between. Germline V CDR1 and CDR2: SGHTA, FQGNSA. This CDR3 is built from 13 residues. CDR3 amino acids: CASSLEGAGELFF. DNA of the CDR3: TGTGCCAGCAGCTTAGAGGGGGCCGGGGAGCTGTTTTTT.

The rearrangement joins TRBV28 to TRBJ2-3; 8 bases match TRBD2. J was trimmed by 1 base and V by 3 bases; bases with no gene match: 3. Germline V gene lookup returns CDR1 MDHEN and CDR2 SYDVKM. The CDR3 covers 15 residues. In DNA form, the CDR3 reads TGTGCCAGCAGTTTCGCGGGAGGAGGCACAGATACGCAGTATTTT. The encoded protein is CASSFAGGGTDTQYF.

This sequence joins TRBV5-4 and TRBJ2-1; no clear D. The CDR3 extends over 15 amino acids. Germline V lookup: CDR1 SGHNT, CDR2 YYREEE (reference sequence). The V end was cut by 1 base, the J end by 0 bases, with 8 bases between. CDR3 region: CASSLKTDSYNEQFF. CDR3 DNA sequence: TGTGCCAGCAGCTTGAAAACAGACTCCTACAATGAGCAGTTCTTC.

V gene TRBV30 combines with J gene TRBJ1-5, with D possibly TRBD1 on 6 matching bases. Germline-derived CDR1 and CDR2 are GTSNPN and SVGIG (reference sequence). The CDR3 spans 15 residues. The V and J ends lost 3 bases and 0 bases respectively, with 12 bases between them. CDR3 in DNA: TGTGCCTGGAGCCTACAGGGAATTAGCAATCAGCCCCAGCATTTT. Translation gives CAWSLQGISNQPQHF.

This clone appeared a few times. The chain employs TRBV30 and TRBJ1-2; D unclear. The germline V gene has CDR1 GTSNPN and CDR2 SVGIG (reference sequence). There are 13 residues in the CDR3. Trimming pared 0 bases from V and 7 bases from J, leaving 12 bases between. CDR3 sequence (DNA): TGTGCCTGGAGTGTGTGGGCAGGTGGTGGCTACACCTTC. Translation gives CAWSVWAGGGYTF.

The chain links TRBV10-3 to TRBJ1-4; the match to TRBD1 covers 7 bases. Germline V gene data show CDR1 as ENHRY and CDR2 as SYGVKD. The V and J ends lost 0 bases and 11 bases, in that order; junction bases with no gene match: 6. The CDR3 runs to 14 residues. CDR3 in amino acids: CAISESTGLGKLFF. The CDR3 region has the DNA TGTGCCATCAGTGAGTCGACAGGGTTAGGGAAACTGTTTTTT.